This T cell receptor beta chain derives from a study of cytomegalovirus exposure and HLA in healthy donors. The study, taken as a whole, reports: In a later analysis, HLA-associated TCR beta chains were more clonally expanded than equally common others. Cytomegalovirus status was reportedly diagnosed by the classifier with high specificity and sensitivity.

Worth noting for this clone: The antigen is not known.

PCR employed 60 Vbeta and 13 Jbeta primers. Using immunoSEQ multiplex PCR, the repertoire was profiled, and TCRdb retains in-frame clones only, with some absent. This table has 45,000 to 65,000 clones, under 90% appearing once. CDR3 length: 18 residues. The V gene lost 0 bases and the J gene lost 3 bases, with 18 bases spanning the gap. Germline CDR1 is LNHNV and CDR2 is YYDKDF (reference sequence). The donors, nominally healthy at sampling, likely had unrecorded immune exposures. The sample comprised PBMCs. J is TRBJ1-3 and V is TRBV15; D not certain. The source of this sequence is a woman younger than 35 in good health and CMV-seronegative. The CDR3 DNA follows: TGTGCCACCAGCAGAGACCCCGGAGCCCTCGAGGGTGGAAACACCATATATTTT. Its translation: CATSRDPGALEGGNTIYF. Looking up the rest from reference TRBV15 and TRBJ1-3 gives the full variable domain: DAMVIQNPRYQVTQFGKPVTLSCSQTLNHNVMYWYQQKSSQAPKLLFHYYDKDFNNEADTPDNFQSRRPNTSFCFLDIRSPGLGDTAMYLCATSRDPGALEGGNTIYFGEGSWLTVV.